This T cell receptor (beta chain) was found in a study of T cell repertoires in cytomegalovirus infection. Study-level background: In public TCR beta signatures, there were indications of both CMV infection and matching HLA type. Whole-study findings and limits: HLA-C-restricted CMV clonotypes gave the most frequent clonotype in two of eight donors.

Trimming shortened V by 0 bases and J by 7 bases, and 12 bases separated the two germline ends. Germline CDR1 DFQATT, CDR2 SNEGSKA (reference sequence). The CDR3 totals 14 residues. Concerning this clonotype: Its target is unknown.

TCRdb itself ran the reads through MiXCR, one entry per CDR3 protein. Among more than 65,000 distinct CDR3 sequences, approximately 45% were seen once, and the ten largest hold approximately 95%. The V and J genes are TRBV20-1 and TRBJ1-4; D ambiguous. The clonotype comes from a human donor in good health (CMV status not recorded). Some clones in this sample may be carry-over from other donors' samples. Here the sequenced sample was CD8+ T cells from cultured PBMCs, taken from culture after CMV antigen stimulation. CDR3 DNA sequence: TGCAGTGCTAGAGATCAGTACGAGAGTGAAAAACTGTTTTTT. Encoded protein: CSARDQYESEKLFF.